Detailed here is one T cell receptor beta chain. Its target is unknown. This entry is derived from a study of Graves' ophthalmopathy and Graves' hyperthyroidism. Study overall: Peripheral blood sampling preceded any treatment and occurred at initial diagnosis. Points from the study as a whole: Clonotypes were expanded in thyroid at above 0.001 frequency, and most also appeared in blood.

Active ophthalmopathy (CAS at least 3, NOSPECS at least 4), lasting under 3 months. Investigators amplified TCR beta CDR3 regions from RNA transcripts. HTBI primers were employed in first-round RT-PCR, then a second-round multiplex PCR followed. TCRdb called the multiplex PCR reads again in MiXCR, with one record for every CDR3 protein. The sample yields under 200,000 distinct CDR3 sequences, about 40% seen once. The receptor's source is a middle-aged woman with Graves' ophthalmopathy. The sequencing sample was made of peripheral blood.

CDR3 DNA: TGTGCCAGCAGCAGAGCGGGAGGCGGGGAGCTGTTTTTT. Translated: CASSRAGGGELFF. The chain carries TRBV7-3 and TRBJ2-2; TRBD2 matches 9 bases. CDR3 length equals 13 residues. CDR1 SGHTA and CDR2 FQGTGA come from the germline V gene. The J segment lost 7 bases and the V segment lost 5 bases, leaving 2 bases of the junction unmatched.